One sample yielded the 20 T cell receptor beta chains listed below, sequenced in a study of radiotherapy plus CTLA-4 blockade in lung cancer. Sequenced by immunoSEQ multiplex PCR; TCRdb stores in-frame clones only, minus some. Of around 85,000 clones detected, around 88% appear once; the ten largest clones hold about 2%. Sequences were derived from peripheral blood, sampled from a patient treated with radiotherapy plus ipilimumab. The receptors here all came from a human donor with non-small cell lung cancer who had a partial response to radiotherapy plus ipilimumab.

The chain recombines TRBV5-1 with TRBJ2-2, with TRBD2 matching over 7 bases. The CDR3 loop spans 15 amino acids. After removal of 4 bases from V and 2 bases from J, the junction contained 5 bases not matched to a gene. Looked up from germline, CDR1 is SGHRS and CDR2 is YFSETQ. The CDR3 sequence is CASSGPSGNTGELFF. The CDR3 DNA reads TGCGCCAGCAGCGGACCTAGCGGAAACACCGGGGAGCTGTTTTTT.

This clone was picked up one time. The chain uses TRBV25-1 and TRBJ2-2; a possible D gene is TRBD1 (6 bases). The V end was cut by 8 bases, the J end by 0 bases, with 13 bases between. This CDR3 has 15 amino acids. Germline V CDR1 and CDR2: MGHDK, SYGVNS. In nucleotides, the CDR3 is TGTGCCAGCCGCCACCAGGGGCCGAACACCGGGGAGCTGTTTTTT. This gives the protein CASRHQGPNTGELFF.

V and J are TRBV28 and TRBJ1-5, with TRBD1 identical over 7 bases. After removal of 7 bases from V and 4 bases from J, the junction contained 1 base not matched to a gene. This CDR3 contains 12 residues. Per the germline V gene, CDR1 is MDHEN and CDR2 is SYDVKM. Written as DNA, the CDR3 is TGTGCCAGCAAACAGGGGAATCAGCCCCAGCATTTT. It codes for CASKQGNQPQHF.

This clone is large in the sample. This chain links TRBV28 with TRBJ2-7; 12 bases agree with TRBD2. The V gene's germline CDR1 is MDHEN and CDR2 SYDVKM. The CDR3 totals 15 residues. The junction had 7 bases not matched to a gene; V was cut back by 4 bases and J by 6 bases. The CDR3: CASSSRLAGAGEQYV. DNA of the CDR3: TGTGCCAGCAGTTCCAGACTAGCGGGAGCCGGCGAGCAGTACGTC.

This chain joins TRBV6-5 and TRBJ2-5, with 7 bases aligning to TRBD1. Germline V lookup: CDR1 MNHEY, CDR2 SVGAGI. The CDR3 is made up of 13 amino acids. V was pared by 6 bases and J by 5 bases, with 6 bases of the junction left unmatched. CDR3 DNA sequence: TGTGCCAGCAGCCAGACAGGGACGGAGACCCAGTACTTC. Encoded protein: CASSQTGTETQYF.

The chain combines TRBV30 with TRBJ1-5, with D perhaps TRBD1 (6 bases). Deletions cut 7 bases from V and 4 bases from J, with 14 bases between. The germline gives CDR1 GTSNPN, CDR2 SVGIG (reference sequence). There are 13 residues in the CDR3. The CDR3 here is CASQGGGNQPQHF. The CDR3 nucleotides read TGTGCCTCTCAAGGGGGGGGAAATCAGCCCCAGCATTTT.

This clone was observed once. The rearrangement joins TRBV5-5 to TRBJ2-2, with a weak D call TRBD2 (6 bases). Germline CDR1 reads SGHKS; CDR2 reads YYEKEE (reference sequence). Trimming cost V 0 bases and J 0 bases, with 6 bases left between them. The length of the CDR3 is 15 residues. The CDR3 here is CASSLVAANTGELFF. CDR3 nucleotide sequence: TGTGCCAGCAGCTTGGTAGCGGCGAACACCGGGGAGCTGTTTTTT.

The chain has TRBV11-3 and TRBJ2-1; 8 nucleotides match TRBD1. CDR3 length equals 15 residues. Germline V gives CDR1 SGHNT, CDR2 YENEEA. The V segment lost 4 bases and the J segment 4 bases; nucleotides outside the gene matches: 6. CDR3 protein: CASSSPDRGYNEQFF. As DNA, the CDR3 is TGTGCCAGCAGCTCGCCCGACAGGGGATACAATGAGCAGTTCTTC.

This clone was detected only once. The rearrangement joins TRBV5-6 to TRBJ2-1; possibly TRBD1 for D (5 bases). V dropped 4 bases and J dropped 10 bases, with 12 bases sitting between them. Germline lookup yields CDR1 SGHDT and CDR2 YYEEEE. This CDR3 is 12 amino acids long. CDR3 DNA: TGTGCCAGCAGCCAATCACGGACAGAGCAGTTCTTC. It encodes CASSQSRTEQFF.

CDR3 coding DNA: TGTGCCAGCAGTGATTCCGCGCGTTCCTATGGCTACACCTTC. The encoded protein is CASSDSARSYGYTF. The V and J genes are TRBV6-1 and TRBJ1-2; D is ambiguous. The CDR3 sequence is 14 residues long. From germline, CDR1 is MNHNS and CDR2 SASEGT. Trimming cost V 3 bases and J 4 bases, with 12 bases left between them.

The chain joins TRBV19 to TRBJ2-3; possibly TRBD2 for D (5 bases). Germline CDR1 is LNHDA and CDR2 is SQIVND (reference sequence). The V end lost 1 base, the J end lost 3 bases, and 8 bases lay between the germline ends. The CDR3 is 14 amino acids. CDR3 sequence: CASSIGPGTDTQYF. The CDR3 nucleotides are TGTGCCAGTAGTATAGGTCCGGGGACAGATACGCAGTATTTT.

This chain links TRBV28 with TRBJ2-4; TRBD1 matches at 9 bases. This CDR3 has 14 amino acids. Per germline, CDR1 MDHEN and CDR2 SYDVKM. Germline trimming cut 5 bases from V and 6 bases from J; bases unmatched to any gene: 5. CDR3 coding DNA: TGTGCCAGCAGTCGGGACAGGGTCCTAAACATTCAGTACTTC. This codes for CASSRDRVLNIQYF.

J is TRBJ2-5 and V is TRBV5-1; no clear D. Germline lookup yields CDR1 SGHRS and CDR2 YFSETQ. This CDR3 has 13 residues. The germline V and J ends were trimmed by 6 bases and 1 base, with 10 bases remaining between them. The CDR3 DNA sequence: TGCGCCAGCAAAATGTGGGCCCAAGAGACCCAGTACTTC. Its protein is CASKMWAQETQYF.

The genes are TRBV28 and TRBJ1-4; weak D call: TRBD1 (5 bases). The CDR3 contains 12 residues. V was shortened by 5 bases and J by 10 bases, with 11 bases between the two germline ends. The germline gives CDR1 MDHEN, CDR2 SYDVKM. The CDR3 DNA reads TGTGCCAGCAGTCCCAGCGGGGGAAAACTGTTTTTT. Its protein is CASSPSGGKLFF.

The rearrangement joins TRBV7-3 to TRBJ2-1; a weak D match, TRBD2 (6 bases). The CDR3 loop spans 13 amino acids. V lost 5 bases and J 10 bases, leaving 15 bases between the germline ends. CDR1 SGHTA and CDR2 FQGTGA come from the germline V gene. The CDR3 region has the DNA TGTGCCAGCAGCGACCGAGGCGGGGTAGAGCAGTTCTTC. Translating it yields CASSDRGGVEQFF.

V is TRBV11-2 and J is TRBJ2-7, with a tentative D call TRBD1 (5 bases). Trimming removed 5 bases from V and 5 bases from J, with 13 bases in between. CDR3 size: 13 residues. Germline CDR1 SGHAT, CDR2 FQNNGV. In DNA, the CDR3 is TGTGCCAGCAGCATCAGGGTCTCGAACGAGCAGTACTTC. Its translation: CASSIRVSNEQYF.

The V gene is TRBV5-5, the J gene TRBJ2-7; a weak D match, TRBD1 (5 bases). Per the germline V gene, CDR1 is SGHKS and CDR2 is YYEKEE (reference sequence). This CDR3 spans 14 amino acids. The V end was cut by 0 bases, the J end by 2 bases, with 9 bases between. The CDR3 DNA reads TGTGCCAGCAGCTTGGGCCTAGGGGCCTACGAGCAGTACGTC. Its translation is CASSLGLGAYEQYV.

The CDR3 loop is CASSRGASKYF. CDR3 nucleotide sequence: TGCGCCAGCAGTAGGGGTGCTTCAAAGTACTTC. This chain joins TRBV10-1 and TRBJ2-7; weak D call: TRBD1 (5 bases). V was trimmed by 5 bases and J by 11 bases, leaving 13 bases between them. Germline lookup yields CDR1 WNHNN and CDR2 SYGVQD (reference sequence). This CDR3 has 11 amino acids.

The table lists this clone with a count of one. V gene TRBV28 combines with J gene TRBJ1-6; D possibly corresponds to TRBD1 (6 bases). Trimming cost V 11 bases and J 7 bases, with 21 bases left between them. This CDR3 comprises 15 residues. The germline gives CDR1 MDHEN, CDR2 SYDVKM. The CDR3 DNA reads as TGTGCCGGGGGCCCATTTAGGGGAGGGAATTCACCCCTCCACTTT. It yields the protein CAGGPFRGGNSPLHF.

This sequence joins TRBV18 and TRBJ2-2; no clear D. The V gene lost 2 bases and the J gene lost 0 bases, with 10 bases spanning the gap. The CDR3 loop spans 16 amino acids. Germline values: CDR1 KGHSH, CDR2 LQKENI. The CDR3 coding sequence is TGTGCCAGCTCACCAATGGCGGCAGCGAACACCGGGGAGCTGTTTTTT. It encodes CASSPMAAANTGELFF.